This is a list of T cell receptor beta chains from one sample in a study of T cell changes during pregnancy in multiple sclerosis. TCRdb's table, derived via immunoSEQ multiplex PCR, lists solely in-frame clones and lacks some. The sample yields fewer than 35,000 clones, almost 90% seen once. The material sequenced was CD4+ T cells from peripheral blood mononuclear cells, taken in the third trimester of pregnancy. All receptors come from a female donor in good health, enrolled as a control in a pregnancy study. CDR3s include the opening cysteine and the closing phenylalanine or tryptophan. The order of the fields is clone size, V gene, D gene, J gene, CDR3 DNA, CDR3 protein. A D gene is named only where the DNA matches it firmly. Clone size, where shown, is once, few, many, or a class for clones that have expanded.

clone size: .; V gene: TRBV14; D gene: .; J gene: TRBJ1-3; CDR3 DNA: TGTGCCAGCAGCCAAGAAGGGAGGGGCGGTGGAAACACCATATATTTT; CDR3 protein: CASSQEGRGGGNTIYF
clone size: few; V gene: TRBV12-5; D gene: TRBD2; J gene: TRBJ2-1; CDR3 DNA: TGTGCTAGTGGTTTGGTACCGGGGGGCTCCTACAATGAGCAGTTCTTC; CDR3 protein: CASGLVPGGSYNEQFF
clone size: .; V gene: TRBV19; D gene: TRBD2; J gene: TRBJ2-3; CDR3 DNA: TGTGCCAGTAGTATAGGCGGGAGTGATTCCGATACGCAGTATTTT; CDR3 protein: CASSIGGSDSDTQYF
clone size: .; V gene: TRBV19; D gene: TRBD1; J gene: TRBJ1-2; CDR3 DNA: TGTGCCAGTAGTATAGAGGGACAGACCCTCTCTGGCTACACCTTC; CDR3 protein: CASSIEGQTLSGYTF
clone size: .; V gene: TRBV4-3; D gene: TRBD2; J gene: TRBJ2-2; CDR3 DNA: TGCGCCAGCAGCCAAGATCTAGCTAGCGGGGGGTGGACCGGGGAGCTGTTTTTT; CDR3 protein: CASSQDLASGGWTGELFF
clone size: .; V gene: TRBV20-1; D gene: .; J gene: TRBJ1-2; CDR3 DNA: TGCAGTGCTGGCCTTGGGGGCGGCTACACCTTC; CDR3 protein: CSAGLGGGYTF
clone size: .; V gene: TRBV11-2; D gene: TRBD2; J gene: TRBJ2-3; CDR3 DNA: TGTGCCAGCAGCCCACAGGGCCTAGCGGGAGCGGATACGCAGTATTTT; CDR3 protein: CASSPQGLAGADTQYF
clone size: .; V gene: TRBV19; D gene: .; J gene: TRBJ1-5; CDR3 DNA: TGTGCCAGTAGCACCTCTCATAGCCCAAATCAGCCCCAGCATTTT; CDR3 protein: CASSTSHSPNQPQHF
clone size: .; V gene: TRBV7-2; D gene: .; J gene: TRBJ1-5; CDR3 DNA: TGTGCCAGCAGCTTAGGGGGGGTTAGCGGTCAGCCCCAGCATTTT; CDR3 protein: CASSLGGVSGQPQHF
clone size: .; V gene: TRBV5-4; D gene: .; J gene: TRBJ1-2; CDR3 DNA: TGTGCCAGCAGCTTTCCCGGCGGTCCCTATGGCTACACCTTC; CDR3 protein: CASSFPGGPYGYTF
clone size: .; V gene: TRBV29-1; D gene: TRBD2; J gene: TRBJ2-1; CDR3 DNA: TGCAGCGTTTTGGGACTAGTCATAGGCAATGAGCAGTTCTTC; CDR3 protein: CSVLGLVIGNEQFF
clone size: few; V gene: TRBV27; D gene: TRBD1; J gene: TRBJ2-7; CDR3 DNA: TGTGCCAGCAGTGACAAAATCTCCGGGACAGGGGTGTGGGAGCAGTACTTC; CDR3 protein: CASSDKISGTGVWEQYF
clone size: .; V gene: TRBV10-1; D gene: TRBD2; J gene: TRBJ2-5; CDR3 DNA: TGCGCCAGCACGGGGGGTACGTTCCAAGAGACCCAGTACTTC; CDR3 protein: CASTGGTFQETQYF
clone size: .; V gene: TRBV5-1; D gene: .; J gene: TRBJ2-5; CDR3 DNA: TGCGCCAGCAGCCCCGGATCGGGAAAAGGGGAGACCCAGTACTTC; CDR3 protein: CASSPGSGKGETQYF
clone size: .; V gene: TRBV30; D gene: TRBD1; J gene: TRBJ1-2; CDR3 DNA: TGTGCCTGGACTACGATCGGACAGGGTGGCTACACCTTC; CDR3 protein: CAWTTIGQGGYTF
clone size: .; V gene: TRBV11-2; D gene: TRBD1; J gene: TRBJ1-4; CDR3 DNA: TGTGCCAGCAGCCCGCAACCGGGACAGGCAGGAAAACTGTTTTTT; CDR3 protein: CASSPQPGQAGKLFF
clone size: .; V gene: TRBV5-5; D gene: .; J gene: TRBJ1-4; CDR3 DNA: TGTGCCAGCAGCGAGGGCTGGGGAGGTAGAAATGAAAAACTGTTTTTT; CDR3 protein: CASSEGWGGRNEKLFF
clone size: .; V gene: TRBV5-1; D gene: TRBD2; J gene: TRBJ2-1; CDR3 DNA: TGCGCCAGCAGCGCCCAGCGGGGGGGCGAGCGATCCTACAATGAGCAGTTCTTC; CDR3 protein: CASSAQRGGERSYNEQFF
clone size: .; V gene: TRBV5-4; D gene: TRBD2; J gene: TRBJ2-1; CDR3 DNA: TGTGCCAGCACCTTAAAGCGGGGGGTAAACAATGAGCAGTTCTTC; CDR3 protein: CASTLKRGVNNEQFF
clone size: .; V gene: TRBV10-3; D gene: .; J gene: TRBJ2-1; CDR3 DNA: TGTGCCATCAGCGCAGGGTACGGCAATGAGCAGTTCTTC; CDR3 protein: CAISAGYGNEQFF
clone size: .; V gene: TRBV11-3; D gene: TRBD1; J gene: TRBJ1-6; CDR3 DNA: TGTGCCACGCAGGGGGCCAATAATTCACCCCTCCACTTT; CDR3 protein: CATQGANNSPLHF
clone size: .; V gene: TRBV19; D gene: TRBD1; J gene: TRBJ1-1; CDR3 DNA: TGTGCCAGTAGTAAAGGACAGGGGAGGACTGAAGCTTTCTTT; CDR3 protein: CASSKGQGRTEAFF
clone size: .; V gene: TRBV10-2; D gene: TRBD1; J gene: TRBJ1-2; CDR3 DNA: TGCGCCAGCGTTGCGGACAGGGGGCTGGATGGCTACACCTTC; CDR3 protein: CASVADRGLDGYTF
clone size: once; V gene: TRBV6-6; D gene: .; J gene: TRBJ1-2; CDR3 DNA: TGTGCCAGCACTCCCGGGGGGGTCTATGGCTACACCTTC; CDR3 protein: CASTPGGVYGYTF
clone size: few; V gene: TRBV4-3; D gene: TRBD1; J gene: TRBJ1-2; CDR3 DNA: TGCGCCAGCAAACACACAGGGGGCTATGGCTACACCTTC; CDR3 protein: CASKHTGGYGYTF
clone size: .; V gene: TRBV12-5; D gene: .; J gene: TRBJ2-7; CDR3 DNA: TGTGCTAGTGGGAAAGGAGCGGCGCACTACTACGAGCAGTACTTC; CDR3 protein: CASGKGAAHYYEQYF
clone size: .; V gene: TRBV30; D gene: .; J gene: TRBJ2-7; CDR3 DNA: TGTGCCTGGAGTAAAGACAACTACGAGCAGTACTTC; CDR3 protein: CAWSKDNYEQYF
clone size: .; V gene: TRBV29-1; D gene: .; J gene: TRBJ1-1; CDR3 DNA: TGCAGCCTGGGGGGAAACACTGAAGCTTTCTTT; CDR3 protein: CSLGGNTEAFF
clone size: .; V gene: TRBV28; D gene: .; J gene: TRBJ2-3; CDR3 DNA: TGTGCCAGCAGATGGCAGGGATCTAGCACAGATACGCAGTATTTT; CDR3 protein: CASRWQGSSTDTQYF
clone size: .; V gene: TRBV11-2; D gene: TRBD1; J gene: TRBJ2-7; CDR3 DNA: TGTGCCAGCGCCCCCCAGGGGACAGGGGTCCACGAGCAGTACTTC; CDR3 protein: CASAPQGTGVHEQYF
clone size: .; V gene: TRBV2; D gene: TRBD1; J gene: TRBJ2-2; CDR3 DNA: TGTGCCAGCAGCCATGGGCTTGGGACAGGGGTCCCCGGGGAGCTGTTTTTT; CDR3 protein: CASSHGLGTGVPGELFF
clone size: .; V gene: TRBV19; D gene: .; J gene: TRBJ1-2; CDR3 DNA: TGTGCCAGTAGTATAATGGGGGGGAACTATGGCTACACCTTC; CDR3 protein: CASSIMGGNYGYTF
clone size: .; V gene: TRBV5-4; D gene: TRBD1; J gene: TRBJ1-2; CDR3 DNA: TGTGCCAGCAGTTTTCCGGGACAGGGGCGCTATGGCTACACCTTC; CDR3 protein: CASSFPGQGRYGYTF
clone size: .; V gene: TRBV7-2; D gene: TRBD1; J gene: TRBJ1-2; CDR3 DNA: TGTGCCAGCAGCGCCCGACAGGGGGCGGCCGATGGCTACACCTTC; CDR3 protein: CASSARQGAADGYTF
clone size: .; V gene: TRBV5-5; D gene: .; J gene: TRBJ1-2; CDR3 DNA: TGTGCCAGCAGCCCAGGGTTAGGGGACTATGGCTACACCTTC; CDR3 protein: CASSPGLGDYGYTF
clone size: few; V gene: TRBV9; D gene: .; J gene: TRBJ1-1; CDR3 DNA: TGTGCCAGCAGCGTGGGAGGGACGTCTGAAGCTTTCTTT; CDR3 protein: CASSVGGTSEAFF
clone size: .; V gene: TRBV29-1; D gene: .; J gene: TRBJ1-1; CDR3 DNA: TGCAGCGTTGAACCAGGAAACACTGAAGCTTTCTTT; CDR3 protein: CSVEPGNTEAFF
clone size: .; V gene: TRBV19; D gene: .; J gene: TRBJ1-2; CDR3 DNA: TGTGCCAGTAGGACAGAAGGGGGCTACACCTTC; CDR3 protein: CASRTEGGYTF
clone size: .; V gene: TRBV4-3; D gene: .; J gene: TRBJ1-4; CDR3 DNA: TGCGCCAGCAGCCAAGGGCCCCGTGAAAAACTGTTTTTT; CDR3 protein: CASSQGPREKLFF
clone size: .; V gene: TRBV11-2; D gene: TRBD2; J gene: TRBJ2-5; CDR3 DNA: TGTGCCAGCAGCTTAGGTGGACTAGCGGGCCCTGAGACCCAGTACTTC; CDR3 protein: CASSLGGLAGPETQYF
clone size: .; V gene: TRBV5-1; D gene: .; J gene: TRBJ1-2; CDR3 DNA: TGCGCCAGCAGCTTGGGCTCCGCACTAAAGGACTATGGCTACACCTTC; CDR3 protein: CASSLGSALKDYGYTF
clone size: .; V gene: TRBV30; D gene: .; J gene: TRBJ2-7; CDR3 DNA: TGTGGCGGGCAGGGGAGCTCCTACGAGCAGTACTTC; CDR3 protein: CGGQGSSYEQYF
clone size: few; V gene: TRBV6-1; D gene: .; J gene: TRBJ1-2; CDR3 DNA: TGTGCCAGCAAGTGGCCAGGCGCTAACTATGGCTACACCTTC; CDR3 protein: CASKWPGANYGYTF
clone size: .; V gene: TRBV6-5; D gene: TRBD1; J gene: TRBJ2-2; CDR3 DNA: TGTGCCAGCAGTTGGGGACAGCGCCCGAACACCGGGGAGCTGTTTTTT; CDR3 protein: CASSWGQRPNTGELFF
clone size: once; V gene: TRBV10-3; D gene: .; J gene: TRBJ2-5; CDR3 DNA: TGTGCCATCGGGAGCGGTCAAGAGACCCAGTACTTC; CDR3 protein: CAIGSGQETQYF